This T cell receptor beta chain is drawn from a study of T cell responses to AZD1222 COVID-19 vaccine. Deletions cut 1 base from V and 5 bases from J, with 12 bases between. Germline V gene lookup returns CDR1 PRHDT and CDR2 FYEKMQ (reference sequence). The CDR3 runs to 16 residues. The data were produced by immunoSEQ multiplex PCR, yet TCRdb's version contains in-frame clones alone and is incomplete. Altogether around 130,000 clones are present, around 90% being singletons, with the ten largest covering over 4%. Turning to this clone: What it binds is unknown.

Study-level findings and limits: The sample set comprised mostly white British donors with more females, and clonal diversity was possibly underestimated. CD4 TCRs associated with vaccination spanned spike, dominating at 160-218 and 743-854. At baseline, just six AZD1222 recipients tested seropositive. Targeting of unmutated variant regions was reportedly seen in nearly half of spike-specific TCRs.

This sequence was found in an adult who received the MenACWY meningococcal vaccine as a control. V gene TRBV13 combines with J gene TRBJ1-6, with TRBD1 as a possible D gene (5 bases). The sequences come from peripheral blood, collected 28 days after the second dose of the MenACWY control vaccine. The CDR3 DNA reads TGTGCCAGCAGCTTAGAGCAGGGCCGGGATAATTCACCCCTCCACTTT. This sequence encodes CASSLEQGRDNSPLHF.